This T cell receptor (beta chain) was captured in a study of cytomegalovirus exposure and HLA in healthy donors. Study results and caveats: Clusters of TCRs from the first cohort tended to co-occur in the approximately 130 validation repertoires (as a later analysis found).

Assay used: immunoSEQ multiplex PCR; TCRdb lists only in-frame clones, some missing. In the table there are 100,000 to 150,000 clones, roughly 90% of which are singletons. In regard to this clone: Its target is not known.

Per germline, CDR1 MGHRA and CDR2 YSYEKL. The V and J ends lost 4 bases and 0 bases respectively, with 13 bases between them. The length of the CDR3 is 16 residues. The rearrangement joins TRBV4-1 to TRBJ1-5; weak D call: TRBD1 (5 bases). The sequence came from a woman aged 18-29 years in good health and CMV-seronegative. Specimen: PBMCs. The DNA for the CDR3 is TGCGCCAGCAGCCCGTCGGGGGTCAATAGCAATCAGCCCCAGCATTTT. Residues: CASSPSGVNSNQPQHF.